This T cell receptor (beta chain) was documented in a study of blood T cell repertoires in COVID-19. As handled by the study authors: Amplification with reference gene primers provided the estimates of nucleated cell counts. Profiled with immunoSEQ multiplex PCR; TCRdb holds only in-frame clones, not every one. V, J and clone size reflect that table, while D and trimming were determined from the DNA. The data contain a few hundred thousand clones, about nine tenths of them singletons. Seattle-derived patients entered the study during active infection and were followed longitudinally. Germline values: CDR1 GTSNPN, CDR2 SVGIG (reference sequence). CDR3 length equals 13 residues. Between the trimmed V and J ends, which lost 3 bases and 0 bases, there was a span of 8 bases.

The sequencing input was peripheral blood. The TCR comes from a woman aged 30 to 39 with COVID-19, enrolled during active disease. V is TRBV30 and J is TRBJ1-1; tentative D call: TRBD1 (5 bases). This CDR3 reads CAWRRQMNTEAFF. The CDR3 bases are TGTGCCTGGAGACGACAGATGAACACTGAAGCTTTCTTT.